The clone carrying this T cell receptor beta chain has a handful of counts. Antigen specificity is unknown. Between the trimmed V and J ends, which lost 7 bases and 5 bases, there was a span of 12 bases. Germline CDR1 SGHTA, CDR2 FQGNSA. This CDR3 contains 12 residues. The data derive from a study of identical twins. General study findings and limits: A lower insertion count was a feature of abundant cord blood beta clonotypes, with no such feature in memory repertoires. Out-of-frame alpha sequences shared by twins were enriched for low generation probability. Conclusions were drawn cross-sectionally by statistical analysis, without following the same donors.

TCRdb re-derived calls from the 5' RACE reads in MiXCR, one entry per CDR3 protein. Here the sample spans 550,000 to 700,000 distinct CDR3 sequences, around 20% being singletons. The data were also submitted as part of a second study, on T cells expressing NK-cell markers.

V usage is TRBV7-2 and J usage is TRBJ2-7; D gene unclear. The TCR comes from a woman in her late teens or twenties in good health. The specimen sequenced was PBMCs. The DNA for the CDR3 is TGTGCCAGCAATCCCCCGGGCCACGAGCAGTACTTC. Its protein product is CASNPPGHEQYF.